The 29 T cell receptor beta chains below were found in one sample sequenced in a study of blood T cell repertoires in COVID-19. Measured with immunoSEQ multiplex PCR; TCRdb has only the in-frame clones, and not every one. This table has about 140,000 clones, over 65% appearing once. Sequences were obtained from peripheral blood. Every receptor here comes from a woman of 80 years or more with active or convalescent COVID-19.

The CDR3 bases are TGTGCCAGCAGCACCACGACAGGGGGCGGTTCACCCCTCCACTTT. Residues: CASSTTTGGGSPLHF. The chain is built from TRBV28 and TRBJ1-6; 10 nucleotides align to TRBD1. V lost 6 bases to trimming and J lost 9 bases; unmatched junction nucleotides: 8. Germline loops: CDR1 MDHEN, CDR2 SYDVKM. This CDR3 spans 15 amino acids.

The chain combines TRBV7-8 with TRBJ1-4, with D maybe TRBD1 (6 bases). The CDR3 length is 14 residues. Germline-derived CDR1 and CDR2 are SGHVS and FQNEAQ. V gave up 5 bases and J gave up 8 bases, with 15 bases separating them. This chain's CDR3 is CASSQQGLLEKLFF. DNA of the CDR3: TGTGCCAGCAGCCAACAGGGTTTATTGGAAAAACTGTTTTTT.

The chain combines TRBV4-3 with TRBJ1-1; the D gene is possibly TRBD1 (5 bases). This CDR3 is 14 amino acids long. V was clipped by 1 base and J by 11 bases, with 17 bases between them. Germline V lookup: CDR1 LGHNA, CDR2 YSLEER. The CDR3 reads CASSQVGGGTMAFF. The CDR3 coding sequence is TGCGCCAGCAGCCAAGTGGGCGGAGGGACGATGGCTTTCTTT.

The rearrangement uses TRBV9 and TRBJ1-1, with TRBD1 identical over 7 bases. Per germline, CDR1 SGDLS and CDR2 YYNGEE. V shed 0 bases and J 3 bases; nucleotides not matched to a gene: 8. This CDR3 has 16 amino acids. This chain's CDR3 is CASSVDPGGLDTEAFF. The CDR3 nucleotides read TGTGCCAGCAGCGTAGATCCAGGGGGGCTAGACACTGAAGCTTTCTTT.

This CDR3 is CAINAHGGNTEAFF. The CDR3, as DNA: TGTGCCATCAATGCTCATGGCGGGAACACTGAAGCTTTCTTT. The chain is built from TRBV10-3 and TRBJ1-1; D gene ambiguous. The CDR3 spans 14 residues. V was trimmed by 7 bases and J by 1 base, leaving 13 bases between them. The germline CDR1 and CDR2 sequences are ENHRY and SYGVKD.

V is TRBV2 and J is TRBJ2-5; TRBD1 matches 8 bases. This CDR3 comprises 18 residues. Germline V lookup: CDR1 SNHLY, CDR2 FYNNEI. The V segment lost 3 bases and the J segment 4 bases; nucleotides outside the gene matches: 16. The CDR3 nucleotides read TGTGCCAGCAGTGACTGGCAGGGGGCGAGGGGCGGTATAGAGACCCAGTACTTC. Encoded protein: CASSDWQGARGGIETQYF.

The CDR3 loop reads CSVPGQVGEQYF. The CDR3 DNA reads TGCAGCGTACCGGGACAGGTAGGCGAGCAGTACTTC. The rearrangement joins TRBV29-1 to TRBJ2-7, with 8 bases that match TRBD1. Germline-derived CDR1 and CDR2 are SQVTM and ANQGSEA. With 6 bases clipped from V and 6 bases from J, the junction kept 7 bases outside the gene matches. The CDR3 spans 12 residues.

The chain links TRBV18 to TRBJ1-5; no clear D. This CDR3 comprises 12 residues. The V end was cut by 3 bases, the J end by 9 bases, with 9 bases between. Germline loops: CDR1 KGHSH, CDR2 LQKENI. CDR3 region: CASSPITGPQHF. CDR3 DNA: TGTGCCAGCTCACCCATTACCGGGCCCCAGCATTTT.

This chain links TRBV3-1 (or the pseudogene TRBV3-2) with TRBJ1-3; TRBD1 is a possible D gene (6 bases). CDR1 and CDR2 (germline): LGHDT, YNNKEL (reference sequence). The germline V and J ends were trimmed by 2 bases and 0 bases, with 8 bases remaining between them. CDR3 length: 15 amino acids. The CDR3 loop reads CASSQRQVSGNTIYF. In nucleotides, the CDR3 is TGTGCCAGCAGCCAAAGACAGGTCTCTGGAAACACCATATATTTT.

This clone was picked up a small number of times. The chain employs TRBV7-6 and TRBJ2-7; 7 nucleotides match TRBD1. Germline lookup yields CDR1 SGHVS and CDR2 FNYEAQ. The CDR3 loop spans 14 amino acids. V was pared by 4 bases and J by 5 bases, with 8 bases of the junction left unmatched. Written as DNA, the CDR3 is TGTGCCAGCAGCTCATTACAGGGGAGCGACGAGCAGTACTTC. It is translated as CASSSLQGSDEQYF.

This clone was detected only a few times. The chain combines TRBV14 with TRBJ1-1; D may be TRBD1 (6 bases). V was pared by 7 bases and J by 4 bases, with 16 bases between. Germline-derived CDR1 and CDR2 are SGHDN and FVKESK. The CDR3 covers 14 residues. CDR3 sequence: CASTGPGVVTEAFF. The CDR3, as DNA: TGTGCCAGCACTGGCCCAGGGGTTGTCACTGAAGCTTTCTTT.

This clone appeared many times. The chain links TRBV4-1 to TRBJ1-4; tentative D call: TRBD1 (5 bases). The CDR3 extends over 15 amino acids. Trimming took off 4 bases at V and 3 bases at J, with 12 bases between the two ends. Germline V gene sequence: CDR1 MGHRA, CDR2 YSYEKL. This CDR3 reads CASSLEGAANEKLFF. CDR3 coding DNA: TGCGCCAGCAGCCTGGAAGGGGCCGCTAATGAAAAACTGTTTTTT.

This clone was detected only once. The chain recombines TRBV28 with TRBJ1-1; possibly TRBD1 for D (5 bases). Germline assignment: CDR1 MDHEN and CDR2 SYDVKM. V lost 5 bases to trimming and J lost 5 bases, with 18 bases between them. The CDR3 covers 15 residues. CDR3 coding DNA: TGTGCCAGCAGTCTCTCGGGGGGTAGAATAACTGAAGCTTTCTTT. Translating gives CASSLSGGRITEAFF.

The J gene is TRBJ2-2, the V gene TRBV5-1; D gene ambiguous. V dropped 2 bases and J dropped 7 bases, with 6 bases sitting between them. Germline lookup yields CDR1 SGHRS and CDR2 YFSETQ. The CDR3 totals 12 residues. CDR3 coding DNA: TGCGCCAGCAGCTTAGGCGGCGGGGAGCTGTTTTTT. It translates to CASSLGGGELFF. The full variable domain, in which reference TRBV5-1 and TRBJ2-2 provide the parts outside the CDR3, is KAGVTQTPRYLIKTRGQQVTLSCSPISGHRSVSWYQQTPGQGLQFLFEYFSETQRNKGNFPGRFSGRQFSNSRSEMNVSTLELGDSALYLCASSLGGGELFFGEGSRLTVL.

The V and J genes are TRBV9 and TRBJ1-2, with 7 bases identical to TRBD1. The CDR3 loop spans 15 amino acids. Germline loops: CDR1 SGDLS, CDR2 YYNGEE. Trimming took 2 bases from V and 5 from J; bases not matched to a gene: 9. The CDR3 sequence: CASSVDDRVIYGYTF. DNA for the CDR3: TGTGCCAGCAGCGTGGATGACAGGGTGATTTATGGCTACACCTTC. Supplemented by reference TRBV9 and TRBJ1-2, the full variable domain reads DSGVTQTPKHLITATGQRVTLRCSPRSGDLSVYWYQQSLDQGLQFLIQYYNGEERAKGNILERFSAQQFPDLHSELNLSSLELGDSALYFCASSVDDRVIYGYTFGSGTRLTVV.

The V call is TRBV7-8, the J call TRBJ1-6; TRBD1 is a possible D gene (6 bases). From germline, CDR1 is SGHVS and CDR2 FQNEAQ. CDR3 size: 19 residues. V was pared by 2 bases and J by 0 bases, with 17 bases between. CDR3 nucleotides: TGTGCCAGCAGCTTATTCGGGACAACACAAAGCTCCTATAATTCACCCCTCCACTTT. It is translated as CASSLFGTTQSSYNSPLHF.

The chain is built from TRBV6-2 or TRBV6-3 and TRBJ1-1; tentatively, D is TRBD1 (5 bases). Trimming took 2 bases from V and 4 from J, leaving 14 bases between them. CDR1 MNHEY and CDR2 SVGEGT come from the germline V gene. This CDR3 contains 15 residues. DNA for the CDR3: TGTGCCAGCAGTTACGGGAACAGGATCGGCACTGAAGCTTTCTTT. It translates to CASSYGNRIGTEAFF.

This clone has only a few counts. The chain links TRBV27 to TRBJ2-7; D is possibly TRBD2 (7 bases). V shed 5 bases and J shed 2 bases, with 22 bases lying between them. The CDR3 extends over 17 amino acids. The germline V gene has CDR1 MNHEY and CDR2 SMNVEV (reference sequence). The CDR3 DNA follows: TGTGCCAGCAGTCCCACTAAGGGCGGGGGACACGCCTACGAGCAGTACTTC. It encodes CASSPTKGGGHAYEQYF.

This chain uses TRBV5-6 with TRBJ2-1, with 10 bases lining up with TRBD1. CDR3 length: 16 residues. The V and J ends lost 4 bases and 9 bases, in that order; junction bases with no gene match: 13. Per germline, CDR1 SGHDT and CDR2 YYEEEE. This CDR3 reads CASSALRDRGGTEQFF. In nucleotides, the CDR3 is TGTGCCAGCAGCGCTCTCCGGGACAGGGGAGGAACTGAGCAGTTCTTC.

This chain links TRBV28 with TRBJ2-2; 8 bases agree with TRBD1. Losses at the gene ends were 7 bases for V and 4 bases for J; bases not matched to a gene: 2. The V gene's germline CDR1 is MDHEN and CDR2 SYDVKM. The CDR3 is 13 amino acids. Here the CDR3 reads CASTDRATGELFF. Written as DNA, the CDR3 is TGTGCCAGCACGGACAGGGCCACCGGGGAGCTGTTTTTT.

The genes are TRBV18 and TRBJ2-7; TRBD2 matches 7 bases. CDR1 and CDR2 from the germline V gene are KGHSH and LQKENI. This CDR3 spans 14 amino acids. The trim removed 3 bases at V and 5 bases at J, leaving 7 bases unmatched. The CDR3 DNA sequence: TGTGCCAGCTCACCCTCGTTGGGGGGGGACGAGCAGTACTTC. Translating it yields CASSPSLGGDEQYF.

The chain links TRBV7-9 to TRBJ2-2; 12 positions match TRBD2. The trim removed 1 base at V and 4 bases at J, leaving 7 bases unmatched. Germline V gene sequence: CDR1 SEHNR, CDR2 FQNEAQ (reference sequence). The CDR3 consists of 18 residues. CDR3 DNA: TGTGCCAGCAGCTTAGGTTCGACTAGCGGGGGCCTCACCGGGGAGCTGTTTTTT. Translating it yields CASSLGSTSGGLTGELFF.

V and J are TRBV5-1 and TRBJ1-1, with 8 bases aligning to TRBD1. This CDR3 is 15 amino acids long. Germline loops: CDR1 SGHRS, CDR2 YFSETQ. V lost 0 bases, J lost 4 bases, and 5 bases stayed unmatched. CDR3 in DNA: TGCGCCAGCAGCTTGGCCTTACAGGGGGGCACTGAAGCTTTCTTT. As protein: CASSLALQGGTEAFF.

The chain joins TRBV6-1 to TRBJ2-1, with TRBD1 identical over 8 bases. From germline, CDR1 is MNHNS and CDR2 SASEGT. The V gene end was trimmed by 4 bases and the J gene end by 10 bases; junction bases not matched to a gene: 15. This CDR3 comprises 16 residues. This CDR3 is CASSGERTGLAREQFF. CDR3 DNA: TGTGCCAGCAGTGGAGAGAGGACAGGGTTAGCCAGGGAGCAGTTCTTC.

The chain employs TRBV28 and TRBJ1-2; D call uncertain. The germline gives CDR1 MDHEN, CDR2 SYDVKM. CDR3 length equals 14 residues. V was cut by 3 bases and J by 7 bases, with 15 bases left in between. CDR3 in DNA: TGTGCCAGCAGTTTGTTCAGGAACGGACTTGGCTACACCTTC. It codes for CASSLFRNGLGYTF.

The rearrangement joins TRBV21-1 to TRBJ2-2; TRBD2 is taken as the D call from the table, unchecked against the DNA. TRBV21-1 is a listed pseudogene. This CDR3 has 22 residues. CDR3 nucleotides: TGTGCCAGCAGCACAAAAGCGCGGGGAGGGACTAGCGGGGGGCCACGTGACGGGGAGCTGTTTTTT. As protein: CASSTKARGGTSGGPRDGELFF.

The chain combines TRBV7-9 with TRBJ1-1; 8 bases align to TRBD1. This CDR3 comprises 15 residues. Germline CDR1 reads SEHNR; CDR2 reads FQNEAQ (reference sequence). The J segment lost 5 bases and the V segment lost 4 bases, leaving 9 bases of the junction unmatched. The CDR3 DNA reads as TGTGCCAGCAGCTCTTGGACAGGGCGGGTTACTGAAGCTTTCTTT. The encoded protein is CASSSWTGRVTEAFF.

The chain has TRBV18 and TRBJ1-4, with TRBD1 matching over 8 bases. V lost 6 bases, J lost 2 bases, and 14 bases stayed unmatched. The CDR3 loop spans 18 amino acids. Germline values: CDR1 KGHSH, CDR2 LQKENI. The CDR3 DNA follows: TGTGCCAGCTCTCCTCGAAAGACAGGGGTCAGGACTAATGAAAAACTGTTTTTT. Translated, it gives CASSPRKTGVRTNEKLFF.

This chain joins TRBV5-8 and TRBJ1-2; unclear D gene. Germline assignment: CDR1 SGHTS and CDR2 YDEGEE. Trimming stripped 0 bases from V and 6 bases from J, with 15 bases between. This CDR3 contains 15 residues. The CDR3 here is CASSLEWAPGDGYTF. The DNA for the CDR3 is TGTGCCAGCAGCTTGGAATGGGCCCCCGGCGATGGCTACACCTTC. Supplemented by reference TRBV5-8 and TRBJ1-2, the full variable domain reads EAGVTQSPTHLIKTRGQQATLRCSPISGHTSVYWYQQALGLGLQFLLWYDEGEERNRGNFPPRFSGRQFPNYSSELNVNALELEDSALYLCASSLEWAPGDGYTFGSGTRLTVV.